The entry below gives a single T cell receptor (beta chain) sequence along with its context. The entry originates in a study of shared clonotypes between healthy human individuals. Method: immunoSEQ multiplex PCR; TCRdb's copy keeps in-frame clones and lacks some. The sample yields about 2 million clones, around 95% seen once. This CDR3 comprises 16 residues. Germline V lookup: CDR1 GTSNPN, CDR2 SVGIG (reference sequence). Trimming removed 2 bases from V and 8 bases from J, with 24 bases in between. This TCR was sampled from a man between 18 and 29 years old in good health. The V call is TRBV30, the J call TRBJ1-2; D call uncertain. The material sequenced was naive CD4+ T cells sorted from blood. Subset in this sample: CD45RA+ positively selected. CDR3 bases: TGTGCCTGGAGTTTCGACGAAAAAGGCGGTCGAGTCGGCTACACCTTC. This codes for CAWSFDEKGGRVGYTF.